This is a list of T cell receptor beta chains from one sample in a study of shared T cell receptors in the human thymus. Data came from immunoSEQ multiplex PCR; TCRdb stores just in-frame clones and leaves some out. The data hold 700,000 or so clones, with around 85% observed a single time. These data are also associated with another study on human thymus T cells.

The specimen sequenced was thymocytes. The receptors were sampled from a girl under three years old with a congenital heart defect. Both conserved end residues are part of each CDR3. A D gene is named only where the DNA matches it firmly. Not all rows give a size; the values are once, few, many and, for expanded clones, a class.

J gene,clone size,V gene,D gene,CDR3 DNA,CDR3 protein
TRBJ2-5,-,TRBV4-1,TRBD2,TGCGCCAGCAGCCATCGGACTAGCGGGGGGGCGGAGACCCAGTACTTC,CASSHRTSGGAETQYF
TRBJ2-7,few,TRBV2,TRBD1,TGTGCCAGCAGTGAAGATCCAGGGGGCGAGCAGTACTTC,CASSEDPGGEQYF
TRBJ1-2,once,TRBV18,-,TGTGCCAGCTCACCACCTTCAGCCCCGGAACAACCCCAGGGTAACTATGGCTACACCTTC,CASSPPSAPEQPQGNYGYTF
TRBJ2-7,-,TRBV27,TRBD1,TGTGCCAGCAGCCCTTGTGGGGACAGAAATTTAACCTACGAGCAGTACTTC,CASSPCGDRNLTYEQYF
TRBJ2-7,-,TRBV5-1,-,TGCGCCAGCAGCTTGGAACAGGGTGGATGGCAGTACTTC,CASSLEQGGWQYF
TRBJ1-2,-,TRBV2,-,TGTGCCAGCAGGGAACCTATAATACAGCCCGATGGCTACACCTTC,CASREPIIQPDGYTF
TRBJ1-1,-,TRBV10-3,-,TGTGCCATCAGTGAAGGTAGACTGGCTTTCTTT,CAISEGRLAFF
TRBJ1-3,-,TRBV15,TRBD1,TGTGCCACCAGAGCCGGACAGGGCGTCTCTGGAAACACCATATATTTT,CATRAGQGVSGNTIYF
TRBJ2-2,few,TRBV18,-,TGTGCCAGCTCACTGTCAGGGGCCACCGGGGAGCTGTTTTTT,CASSLSGATGELFF
TRBJ1-5,-,TRBV23-1,TRBD1,TGCGCCAGCAGTCGAACCAGGGGGACCAATCAGCCCCAGCATTTT,CASSRTRGTNQPQHF
TRBJ2-7,-,TRBV9,TRBD2,TGTGCCAGCAGCGTAGCGTCTAGCGGGGATCCTGCCTCCTACGAGCAGTACTTC,CASSVASSGDPASYEQYF
TRBJ2-4,-,TRBV7-6,-,TGTGCCAGCAGCTTAACGGAGGGGGCCAAAAACATTCAGTACTTC,CASSLTEGAKNIQYF
TRBJ2-5,-,TRBV15,TRBD2,TGTGCCACCAGCAGAGATGACGACGGGCGGGGGGGTAGAGAGACCCAGTACTTC,CATSRDDDGRGGRETQYF
TRBJ1-1,-,TRBV6-1,-,TGTGCCAGCAGCGAAATCAGGAACACTGAAGCTTTCTTT,CASSEIRNTEAFF
TRBJ2-5,-,TRBV27,-,TGTGCCAGCAGTTTATCGTTGGACAAAAACAAAGGGGGAAAAGAGACCCAGTACTTC,CASSLSLDKNKGGKETQYF
TRBJ2-1,-,TRBV15,-,TGTGCCACCGAGAAAAGCCCAACGCGGCGGGCGTTTTACAATGAGCAGTTCTTC,CATEKSPTRRAFYNEQFF
TRBJ2-3,-,TRBV27,TRBD2,TGTGCCAGCAGACCCTCGGGACTAAAAGATACGCAGTATTTT,CASRPSGLKDTQYF
TRBJ1-2,-,TRBV9,TRBD1,TGTGCCAGCAGCGCCCGAAGAATTGGACAGGGGGCGCGAGTAGATGGCTACACCTTC,CASSARRIGQGARVDGYTF
TRBJ1-5,-,TRBV7-8,-,TGTGCCAGCAGCGGGTCCAGGGGCTGGATGAGCAATCAGCCCCAGCATTTT,CASSGSRGWMSNQPQHF
TRBJ1-3,-,TRBV15,-,TGTGCCACCAGCAGCGTATTCGGAAACACCATATATTTT,CATSSVFGNTIYF
TRBJ2-3,once,TRBV2,-,TGTGCCAGCCAGAATCCGGGGAGCACAGATACGCAGTATTTT,CASQNPGSTDTQYF
TRBJ2-1,-,TRBV5-4,TRBD2,TGTGCCAGCAGCTTGGAGGTTCTAGCGGGGGCACTGATAAACAATGAGCAGTTCTTC,CASSLEVLAGALINNEQFF
TRBJ2-7,-,TRBV5-1,TRBD1,TGCGCCAGCACCCCCGGAACAGGGGATGTCGAGCAGTACTTC,CASTPGTGDVEQYF
TRBJ1-2,-,TRBV6-1,-,TGTGCCAGCAGTGAACCCAGGGAAGAGAACTATGGCTACACCTTC,CASSEPREENYGYTF
TRBJ1-1,-,TRBV29-1,-,TGCAGCGTGGGGAGCGCTGAAGCTTTCTTT,CSVGSAEAFF
TRBJ2-2,few,TRBV28,TRBD1,TGTGCCAGCACCCAACGATCCCCCCTAGATCCTCCGGGACAGGGGGCTGGAACCGGGGAGCTGTTTTTT,CASTQRSPLDPPGQGAGTGELFF
TRBJ2-7,-,TRBV7-3,-,TGTGCCAGCAGCTTACACGCCCGGTTATACGAGCAGTACTTC,CASSLHARLYEQYF
TRBJ2-2,few,TRBV12-5,TRBD2,TGTGCTAGTGGTTCGGGTCCCCTAGCGGGGGGGGTACCGGCTTACACCGGGGAGCTGTTTTTT,CASGSGPLAGGVPAYTGELFF
TRBJ1-2,-,TRBV28,TRBD1,TGTGCCAGCAGTTGGACAGGCACTAACTATGGCTACACCTTC,CASSWTGTNYGYTF
TRBJ2-1,-,TRBV7-6,TRBD2,TGTGCCAGCAGCTTCGGCCCGGGACTAGCGGGACCACAATCCTACAATGAGCAGTTCTTC,CASSFGPGLAGPQSYNEQFF
TRBJ2-7,-,TRBV5-1,TRBD1,TGCGCCAGCAGCCCGCTGAATAGGGGACAGGAATCCCTCTACTCCTACGAGCAGTACTTC,CASSPLNRGQESLYSYEQYF
TRBJ2-3,-,TRBV27,TRBD1,TGTGCCAGCAGTTTATCCACAACTGGCCCGGGGGACAGGGCCCCAGATACGCAGTATTTT,CASSLSTTGPGDRAPDTQYF
TRBJ1-1,-,TRBV11-2,-,TGTGCCAGCAGCTTAGACAGGTTCTGGACTGAAGCTTTCTTT,CASSLDRFWTEAFF
TRBJ2-3,-,TRBV9,-,TGTGCCAGCAGCGTAGTTGGCGGGGCGGGGGATACGCAGTATTTT,CASSVVGGAGDTQYF
TRBJ1-2,-,TRBV5-1,TRBD1,TGCGCCAGCAGCCCGGGACAGGGGGCTCCCCCCTATGGCTACACCTTC,CASSPGQGAPPYGYTF
TRBJ1-5,once,TRBV7-2,-,TGTGCCAGCAGCCCCCAAGGACAGATAGGCAATCAGCCCCAGCATTTT,CASSPQGQIGNQPQHF
TRBJ1-6,-,TRBV6-1,-,TGTGCCAGCAGTGAAGGCAGGGGTTCACCCCTCCACTTT,CASSEGRGSPLHF
TRBJ2-5,once,TRBV10-3,TRBD2,TGTGCCATCAGTGAGTCAGGGACTAGCGGGGGTCAGGGGATGGAGACCCAGTACTTC,CAISESGTSGGQGMETQYF
TRBJ1-1,-,TRBV5-1,-,TGCGCCAGCAGCTCTCTACCGGTGAACACTGAAGCTTTCTTT,CASSSLPVNTEAFF
TRBJ2-4,-,TRBV1,-,TGCACCAGCAGCCATGCCGCCGCGCCAGCCAAAAACATTCAGTACTTC,CTSSHAAAPAKNIQYF
TRBJ1-2,-,TRBV7-2,-,TGTGCCAGCAGCTCTAGGGTGCAACAGGAGACATTCGATGGCTACACCTTC,CASSSRVQQETFDGYTF
TRBJ2-1,-,TRBV5-1,TRBD2,TGCGCCAGCAGCTTGAAGACTAGCGGCTACAATGAGCAGTTCTTC,CASSLKTSGYNEQFF
TRBJ2-1,-,TRBV19,TRBD1,TGTGCCAGCTCCTCACAGGGGCTGTCCTACAATGAGCAGTTCTTC,CASSSQGLSYNEQFF